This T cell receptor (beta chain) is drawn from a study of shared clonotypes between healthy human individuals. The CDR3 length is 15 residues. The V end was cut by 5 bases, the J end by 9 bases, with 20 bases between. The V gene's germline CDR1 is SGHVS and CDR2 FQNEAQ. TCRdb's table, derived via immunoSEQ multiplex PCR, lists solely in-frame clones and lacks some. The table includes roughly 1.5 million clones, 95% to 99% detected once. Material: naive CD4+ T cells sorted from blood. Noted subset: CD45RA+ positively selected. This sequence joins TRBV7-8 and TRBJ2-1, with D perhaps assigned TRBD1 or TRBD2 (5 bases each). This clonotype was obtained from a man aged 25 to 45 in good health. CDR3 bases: TGTGCCAGCAGCACCCAGGGACCGATCCCCAGTGAGCAGTTCTTC. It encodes CASSTQGPIPSEQFF.